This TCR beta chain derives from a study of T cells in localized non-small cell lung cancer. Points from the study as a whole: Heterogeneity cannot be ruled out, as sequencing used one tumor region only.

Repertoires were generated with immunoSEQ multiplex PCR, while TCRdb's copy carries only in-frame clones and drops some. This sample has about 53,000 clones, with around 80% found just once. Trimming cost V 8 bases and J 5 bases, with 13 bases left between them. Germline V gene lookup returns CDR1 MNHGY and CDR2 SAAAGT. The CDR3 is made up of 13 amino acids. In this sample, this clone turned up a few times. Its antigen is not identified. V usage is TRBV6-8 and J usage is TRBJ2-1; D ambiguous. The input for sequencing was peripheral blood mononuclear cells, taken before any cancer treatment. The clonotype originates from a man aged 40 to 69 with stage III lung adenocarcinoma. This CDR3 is CASCLSANNEQFF. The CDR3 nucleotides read TGTGCCAGCTGTCTGAGCGCCAACAATGAGCAGTTCTTC.